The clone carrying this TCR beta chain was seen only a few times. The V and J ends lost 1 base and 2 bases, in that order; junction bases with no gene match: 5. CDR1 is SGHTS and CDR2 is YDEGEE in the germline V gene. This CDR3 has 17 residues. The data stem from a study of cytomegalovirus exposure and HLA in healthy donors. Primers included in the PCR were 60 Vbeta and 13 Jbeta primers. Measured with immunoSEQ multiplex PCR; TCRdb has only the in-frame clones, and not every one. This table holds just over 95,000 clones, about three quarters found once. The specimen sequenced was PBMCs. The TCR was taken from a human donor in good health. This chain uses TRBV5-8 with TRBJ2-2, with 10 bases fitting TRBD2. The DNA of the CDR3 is TGTGCCAGCAGCTTGTGGCTAGCGGGGGATAACACCGGGGAGCTGTTTTTT. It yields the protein CASSLWLAGDNTGELFF.